The 22 T cell receptor beta chains below come from one sample, sequenced in a study of T cell changes during pregnancy in multiple sclerosis. The assay was immunoSEQ multiplex PCR, and TCRdb's table has in-frame clones only and misses some. The sample records approximately 52,000 clones, about 88% being singletons. The sequenced sample was CD4+ T cells from peripheral blood mononuclear cells, obtained in the second trimester of pregnancy. These receptors all come from a female donor with multiple sclerosis, enrolled in a pregnancy study.

This clone has just one count. The V call is TRBV28, the J call TRBJ2-1, with D possibly being TRBD2 (6 bases). From germline, CDR1 is MDHEN and CDR2 SYDVKM. The CDR3 consists of 15 residues. V lost 2 bases, J lost 5 bases, and 13 bases lay in between. The chain's CDR3 is CASSLAGRIDNEQFF. CDR3 nucleotide sequence: TGTGCCAGCAGTTTAGCGGGGAGAATCGACAATGAGCAGTTCTTC.

This CDR3 is CASSAVPGQGYGYTF. The DNA of the CDR3 is TGTGCCAGTAGCGCCGTCCCGGGACAGGGCTATGGCTACACCTTC. The V call is TRBV19, the J call TRBJ1-2; 9 nucleotides agree with TRBD1. Germline-derived CDR1 and CDR2 are LNHDA and SQIVND (reference sequence). This CDR3 has 15 amino acids. V lost 6 bases and J lost 4; bases outside the gene matches: 9. The full variable domain, completed using reference TRBV19 and TRBJ1-2, is DGGITQSPKYLFRKEGQNVTLSCEQNLNHDAMYWYRQDPGQGLRLIYYSQIVNDFQKGDIAEGYSVSREKKESFPLTVTSAQKNPTAFYLCASSAVPGQGYGYTFGSGTRLTVV.

The chain links TRBV7-2 to TRBJ2-1; the D gene is possibly TRBD1 (6 bases). V lost 6 bases and J lost 6, with 21 bases in between. The germline gives CDR1 SGHTA, CDR2 FQGNSA. The CDR3 loop spans 16 amino acids. In nucleotides, the CDR3 is TGTGCCAGCAGTTTTTCAGGGGACCCCACACTCAATGAGCAGTTCTTC. It is translated as CASSFSGDPTLNEQFF.

The chain has TRBV6-5 and TRBJ2-7; 11 bases fit TRBD2. V lost 5 bases and J lost 3; bases outside the gene matches: 3. CDR3 size: 14 residues. Per the germline V gene, CDR1 is MNHEY and CDR2 is SVGAGI. The CDR3 region has the DNA TGTGCCAGCAGTAGGGGACTAGCGGACTACGAGCAGTACTTC. Its protein product is CASSRGLADYEQYF.

The chain has TRBV7-2 and TRBJ2-2, with 9 bases fitting TRBD2. With 4 bases clipped from V and 5 bases from J, the junction kept 11 bases outside the gene matches. The V gene's germline CDR1 is SGHTA and CDR2 FQGNSA. This CDR3 has 17 residues. The CDR3, as DNA: TGTGCCAGCAGCTCCATCGCGGGAGGGCCGGGGACCGGGGAGCTGTTTTTT. Residues: CASSSIAGGPGTGELFF.

The chain joins TRBV7-3 to TRBJ1-1; D unresolved. This CDR3 is built from 13 residues. Germline loops: CDR1 SGHTA, CDR2 FQGTGA. The V gene lost 3 bases and the J gene lost 3 bases, with 8 bases spanning the gap. In nucleotides, the CDR3 is TGTGCCAGCAGCTTGGGCCTCCACACTGAAGCTTTCTTT. It translates to CASSLGLHTEAFF.

The V and J genes are TRBV10-3 and TRBJ2-3, with D perhaps TRBD2 (5 bases). This CDR3 is 14 amino acids long. V shed 11 bases and J shed 3 bases, with 18 bases lying between them. Per germline, CDR1 ENHRY and CDR2 SYGVKD. CDR3 loop: CACRGVRGTDTQYF. Written as DNA, the CDR3 is TGTGCCTGCCGGGGAGTACGGGGTACAGATACGCAGTATTTT.

V gene TRBV27 combines with J gene TRBJ1-3, with D maybe TRBD1 (6 bases). Germline CDR1 is MNHEY and CDR2 is SMNVEV (reference sequence). The ends were cut back, 8 bases at V and 2 bases at J, with 13 bases in the middle. The CDR3 has 14 residues. The CDR3 region has the DNA TGTGCCAGCGGAAGGGGGGGGCCTGGAAACACCATATATTTT. Amino acids: CASGRGGPGNTIYF.

This sequence joins TRBV5-1 and TRBJ2-6; TRBD1 agrees at 10 bases. The CDR3 is 16 residues long. The ends lost 4 bases at V and 4 bases at J; junction bases unmatched: 5. Germline values: CDR1 SGHRS, CDR2 YFSETQ. Here the CDR3 reads CASSQGQGSGANVLTF. CDR3 bases: TGCGCCAGCAGCCAGGGACAGGGGTCGGGGGCCAACGTCCTGACTTTC. Based on the CDR3 plus reference TRBV5-1 and TRBJ2-6, the full variable domain is KAGVTQTPRYLIKTRGQQVTLSCSPISGHRSVSWYQQTPGQGLQFLFEYFSETQRNKGNFPGRFSGRQFSNSRSEMNVSTLELGDSALYLCASSQGQGSGANVLTFGAGSRLTVL.

This chain uses TRBV28 with TRBJ1-1, with 7 bases lining up with TRBD1. Germline V lookup: CDR1 MDHEN, CDR2 SYDVKM. The CDR3 contains 14 residues. The V gene end was trimmed by 6 bases and the J gene end by 6 bases; junction bases not matched to a gene: 10. The CDR3 is CASSSPTGVPEAFF. The CDR3 nucleotides read TGTGCCAGCAGCTCTCCCACAGGGGTTCCTGAAGCTTTCTTT.

The V call is TRBV19, the J call TRBJ1-1; the D is unclear. Germline lookup yields CDR1 LNHDA and CDR2 SQIVND (reference sequence). Trimming removed 4 bases at V and 3 bases at J, with 15 bases between. The CDR3 is made up of 15 amino acids. The CDR3 loop reads CASSRPTEEDTEAFF. For the CDR3, the DNA is TGTGCCAGTAGTAGGCCGACGGAGGAGGACACTGAAGCTTTCTTT. Looking up the rest from reference TRBV19 and TRBJ1-1 gives the full variable domain: DGGITQSPKYLFRKEGQNVTLSCEQNLNHDAMYWYRQDPGQGLRLIYYSQIVNDFQKGDIAEGYSVSREKKESFPLTVTSAQKNPTAFYLCASSRPTEEDTEAFFGQGTRLTVV.

The chain links TRBV5-1 to TRBJ1-1, with 8 bases fitting TRBD1. The CDR3 is 14 amino acids. Germline assignment: CDR1 SGHRS and CDR2 YFSETQ. V dropped 4 bases and J dropped 4; count of bases not matched to a gene: 6. CDR3 bases: TGCGCCAGCAGCCTAACAGGGGGTGGCACTGAAGCTTTCTTT. This sequence encodes CASSLTGGGTEAFF.

This clone appeared once. The chain recombines TRBV30 with TRBJ2-7, with D perhaps matching TRBD1 (8 bases). V gave up 3 bases and J gave up 1 base, with 16 bases separating them. Germline V gene lookup returns CDR1 GTSNPN and CDR2 SVGIG (reference sequence). The CDR3 covers 15 residues. CDR3 bases: TGTGCCTGGAGCAGGGGGCTAGCGGAATCCTACGAGCAGTACTTC. It translates to CAWSRGLAESYEQYF.

This chain links TRBV18 with TRBJ1-1; 9 bases are a match to TRBD1. With 5 bases clipped from V and 2 bases from J, the junction kept 9 bases outside the gene matches. Per germline, CDR1 KGHSH and CDR2 LQKENI. The CDR3 spans 16 residues. Written as DNA, the CDR3 is TGTGCCAGCTCAAACGGACAGGGGTTTGATAACACTGAAGCTTTCTTT. Translation gives CASSNGQGFDNTEAFF.

The CDR3 DNA reads TGTGCCAGCAGCGCCCGGGACAGGCCCGTCGAGCAGTACTTC. It encodes CASSARDRPVEQYF. J is TRBJ2-7 and V is TRBV9; 8 bases align to TRBD1. Germline lookup yields CDR1 SGDLS and CDR2 YYNGEE. The CDR3 covers 14 residues. V dropped 3 bases and J dropped 6; count of bases not matched to a gene: 8.

The V gene is TRBV6-5, the J gene TRBJ1-6; D unclear. The CDR3 loop spans 16 amino acids. The germline V and J ends were trimmed by 0 bases and 0 bases, with 6 bases remaining between them. Germline assignment: CDR1 MNHEY and CDR2 SVGAGI. The CDR3 protein is CASSYSWSSYNSPLHF. The CDR3, as DNA: TGTGCCAGCAGTTACTCGTGGAGCTCCTATAATTCACCCCTCCACTTT.

The CDR3 DNA reads as TGTGCCAGTAGTAAAACTAGCGTCGGAAACATTCAGTACTTC. Translating it yields CASSKTSVGNIQYF. The rearrangement links TRBV19 to TRBJ2-4; 7 bases map to TRBD2. The V gene end was trimmed by 4 bases and the J gene end by 6 bases; junction bases not matched to a gene: 6. The germline gives CDR1 LNHDA, CDR2 SQIVND (reference sequence). The CDR3 runs 14 residues.

The chain employs TRBV7-8 and TRBJ1-2, with a possible D match to TRBD1 (6 bases). The ends were cut back, 5 bases at V and 4 bases at J, with 20 bases in the middle. CDR1 is SGHVS, CDR2 FQNEAQ, per germline. CDR3 length: 16 residues. The CDR3 DNA sequence: TGTGCCAGCAGCCCCCCTTTATCAGGGGTTGGCTATGGCTACACCTTC. It specifies CASSPPLSGVGYGYTF.

The genes are TRBV19 and TRBJ1-5, with unresolved D. The length of the CDR3 is 13 residues. Germline values: CDR1 LNHDA, CDR2 SQIVND (reference sequence). V lost 4 bases, J lost 4 bases, and 8 bases lay in between. CDR3 region: CASSNGWNQPQHF. The DNA for the CDR3 is TGTGCCAGTAGTAACGGTTGGAATCAGCCCCAGCATTTT.

The rearrangement joins TRBV7-2 to TRBJ2-1, with 12 bases lining up with TRBD2. J lost 6 bases, V lost 5 bases, and 11 bases had no gene match. CDR1 SGHTA and CDR2 FQGNSA come from the germline V gene. The length of the CDR3 is 17 residues. The CDR3: CASSLRLAGVGGNEQFF. DNA of the CDR3: TGTGCCAGCAGCCTAAGACTAGCGGGAGTAGGGGGCAATGAGCAGTTCTTC.

V gene TRBV28 combines with J gene TRBJ2-7; the match to TRBD2 covers 9 bases. Trimming removed 6 bases from V and 0 bases from J; junction bases left unmatched: 6. The V gene's germline CDR1 is MDHEN and CDR2 SYDVKM. CDR3 length: 15 amino acids. The CDR3: CASSLSGRYSYEQYF. CDR3 nucleotide sequence: TGTGCCAGCAGCCTAAGCGGGAGGTACTCCTACGAGCAGTACTTC.

The rearrangement joins TRBV5-1 to TRBJ1-4; maybe TRBD1 (5 bases). CDR1 SGHRS and CDR2 YFSETQ come from the germline V gene. Trimming removed 4 bases from V and 7 bases from J, with 14 bases in between. The CDR3 length is 14 residues. The CDR3 is CASSQGLRGEKLFF. The CDR3 nucleotides read TGCGCCAGCAGCCAGGGACTGAGGGGTGAAAAACTGTTTTTT.